This T cell receptor beta chain was profiled in a study of T-cell reconstitution after alpha-beta-depleted transplantation in children (dated by TCRdb to about 2016). Regarding the research as a whole: T-cell immune reconstitution after TCRalphabeta/CD19-depleted allogeneic hematopoietic cell transplantation in children was quantitatively tracked in the study by means of TCR repertoire profiling.

The junction carries 7 bases between V and J, which are trimmed by 1 base and 0 bases respectively. The CDR3 runs 15 residues from the cysteine to the phenylalanine. Only the CDR3 portion is preserved as DNA: 45 bases, with reading frame beginning at the first base. CDR1 and CDR2 are drawn from the germline V gene: SGHTA, FQGNSA. The library was produced with PCR. Instrument on record: Illumina HiSeq 2500. TCR libraries were prepared with molecular barcoding, using unique molecular identifiers to normalize TCRbeta repertoire quantification. Clones were called with MiXCR by TCRdb after fastp trimmed the public reads at Q25, and only in-frame beta chains were retained. Each CDR3 protein gets just one entry, which takes the most common genes and DNA from the rows behind it. In this sample the table shows around 380,000 distinct CDR3 sequences, approximately 10% of which occur a single time. The ten biggest clones cover approximately 5% of the sample.

This clonotype was recorded a few times. Its specific antigen is unknown. Base qualities are not recorded, but no much larger clone differs from it by a single base. Recombination joined TRBV7-2 with TRBJ2-4; the D gene is possibly TRBD1, with 6 bases matching. The TCR sequence derives from a human donor who donated a stem cell graft to a child with acute myeloid leukemia. The material sequenced was PBMCs from the stem cell graft donor, taken from the stem cell graft. The DNA sequence is given as TGTGCCAGCAGCTTAGGGGGGCTAGCCAAAAACATTCAGTACTTC. Translated, it gives CASSLGGLAKNIQYF.